Shown below are 21 T cell receptor beta chains from a single sample sequenced in a study of shared clonotypes between healthy human individuals. CD45RO-negative CD8 cells positively selected for CCR7 made up the naive population, which excluded terminally differentiated effector memory CD45RA+ cells. The data were produced by immunoSEQ multiplex PCR, yet TCRdb's version contains in-frame clones alone and is incomplete. Altogether roughly 570,000 clones are present, 95% to 98% being singletons, with the ten largest covering more than 0.3%. The sample taken for sequencing was naive CD8+ T cells sorted from blood. The source of these receptors is a man aged 25 to 40 in good health.

V gene TRBV7-8 combines with J gene TRBJ2-5; D not resolved. With 4 bases removed from V and 3 bases from J, the gap between germline ends came to 12 bases. Germline V gene data show CDR1 as SGHVS and CDR2 as FQNEAQ. The CDR3 loop spans 14 amino acids. CDR3 protein: CASSWGYGKETQYF. The CDR3 DNA reads TGTGCCAGCAGCTGGGGATACGGTAAAGAGACCCAGTACTTC.

This CDR3 is CASSLAWGGREQFF. CDR3 nucleotides: TGTGCCAGCAGCTTGGCCTGGGGAGGGCGTGAGCAGTTCTTC. The chain has TRBV5-5 and TRBJ2-1; 7 nucleotides agree with TRBD2. The V and J ends lost 0 bases and 9 bases, in that order; junction bases with no gene match: 6. The CDR3 spans 14 residues. Germline V gene data show CDR1 as SGHKS and CDR2 as YYEKEE (reference sequence).

The chain is built from TRBV28 and TRBJ2-2, with D perhaps TRBD1 (6 bases). The CDR3 runs to 15 residues. The germline V gene has CDR1 MDHEN and CDR2 SYDVKM. The V gene lost 9 bases and the J gene lost 4 bases, with 18 bases spanning the gap. CDR3 sequence reads: CASQDRSRSTGELFF. The CDR3 region has the DNA TGTGCCAGTCAAGACAGGTCCCGCTCCACCGGGGAGCTGTTTTTT.

The chain is built from TRBV27 and TRBJ2-3; D not certain. CDR3 size: 16 residues. The germline gives CDR1 MNHEY, CDR2 SMNVEV (reference sequence). The germline V and J ends were trimmed by 0 bases and 2 bases, with 12 bases remaining between them. The CDR3 bases are TGTGCCAGCAGTTTATCTCTAGACGGTCACACAGATACGCAGTATTTT. Its protein product is CASSLSLDGHTDTQYF.

The chain has TRBV7-2 and TRBJ2-2, with TRBD2 identical over 7 bases. CDR1 and CDR2 (germline): SGHTA, FQGNSA. J was trimmed by 3 bases and V by 5 bases; bases with no gene match: 6. The CDR3 has 15 amino acids. CDR3 sequence (DNA): TGTGCCAGCAGCATTAGCGGGTGGGACACCGGGGAGCTGTTTTTT. Translated: CASSISGWDTGELFF.

This chain uses TRBV15 with TRBJ2-7, with 8 bases that match TRBD1. The CDR3 has 13 residues. After removal of 5 bases from V and 6 bases from J, the junction contained 6 bases not matched to a gene. Germline V gives CDR1 LNHNV, CDR2 YYDKDF (reference sequence). The CDR3 DNA reads as TGTGCCACCAGCTCGACAGGGACAGGCGAGCAGTACTTC. It is translated as CATSSTGTGEQYF.

V gene TRBV19 combines with J gene TRBJ1-1; no firm D call. This CDR3 contains 14 residues. Germline CDR1 and CDR2: LNHDA and SQIVND (reference sequence). V was trimmed by 1 base and J by 6 bases, leaving 12 bases between them. CDR3 sequence reads: CASSIVGGWAEAFF. CDR3 sequence (DNA): TGTGCCAGTAGTATAGTCGGCGGTTGGGCTGAAGCTTTCTTT.

The gene calls are TRBV7-9 and TRBJ1-2, with 9 bases aligning to TRBD1. CDR3 length: 16 residues. Trimming cost V 5 bases and J 1 base; bases outside gene matches: 8. The germline CDR1 and CDR2 sequences are SEHNR and FQNEAQ (reference sequence). The CDR3 sequence is CASSPTGGPFNYGYTF. DNA for the CDR3: TGTGCCAGCAGCCCGACAGGGGGGCCCTTTAACTATGGCTACACCTTC.

The rearrangement links TRBV27 to TRBJ2-7; 8 bases are shared with TRBD1. V was pared by 3 bases and J by 1 base, with 8 bases of the junction left unmatched. The CDR3 extends over 16 amino acids. Germline V lookup: CDR1 MNHEY, CDR2 SMNVEV (reference sequence). CDR3 sequence (DNA): TGTGCCAGCAGTTTTGATGGGACAGGACTTTCCTACGAGCAGTACTTC. Translating it yields CASSFDGTGLSYEQYF.

J is TRBJ2-7 and V is TRBV29-1; D is possibly TRBD1 or TRBD2 (5 bases each). Looked up from germline, CDR1 is SQVTM and CDR2 is ANQGSEA. The CDR3 totals 15 residues. V was shortened by 2 bases and J by 2 bases, with 16 bases between the two germline ends. CDR3 sequence: CSVELMGDETYEQYF. In DNA form, the CDR3 reads TGCAGCGTTGAATTAATGGGGGACGAGACCTACGAGCAGTACTTC.

This clone was counted once. V gene TRBV7-8 combines with J gene TRBJ1-1; a weak D match, TRBD1 (5 bases). This CDR3 has 15 residues. Per germline, CDR1 SGHVS and CDR2 FQNEAQ. The V gene lost 3 bases and the J gene lost 1 base, with 12 bases spanning the gap. CDR3 coding DNA: TGTGCCAGCAGCTTTACGGGGCAGAGGAACACTGAAGCTTTCTTT. Its translation is CASSFTGQRNTEAFF.

This rearrangement joins TRBV6-1 to TRBJ1-5, with TRBD1 as a possible D gene (6 bases). Deletions cut 8 bases from V and 4 bases from J, with 12 bases between. Germline CDR1 reads MNHNS; CDR2 reads SASEGT. This CDR3 spans 13 amino acids. For the CDR3, the DNA is TGTGCCAGCGTTGATCAGGGGAATCAGCCCCAGCATTTT. Translation gives CASVDQGNQPQHF.

The genes are TRBV5-5 and TRBJ1-2; D is ambiguous. Germline-derived CDR1 and CDR2 are SGHKS and YYEKEE (reference sequence). V lost 7 bases and J lost 6, with 19 bases in between. The CDR3 runs 14 residues. CDR3 bases: TGTGCCAGCCCCATGGACGATTCTACGGATGGCTACACCTTC. Its translation: CASPMDDSTDGYTF.

The chain has TRBV7-8 and TRBJ2-7; no clear D gene. The germline gives CDR1 SGHVS, CDR2 FQNEAQ. V lost 5 bases and J lost 0, with 8 bases in between. The CDR3 is made up of 13 amino acids. The CDR3 nucleotides read TGTGCCAGCAGCCCGGACCCCTCCTACGAGCAGTACTTC. Protein product: CASSPDPSYEQYF. Full variable domain (rest looked up from reference TRBV7-8 and TRBJ2-7): GAGVSQSPRYKVAKRGQDVALRCDPISGHVSLFWYQQALGQGPEFLTYFQNEAQLDKSGLPSDRFFAERPEGSVSTLKIQRTQQEDSAVYLCASSPDPSYEQYFGPGTRLTVT.

V is TRBV6-6 and J is TRBJ2-7; TRBD1 matches 9 bases. CDR3 length: 15 amino acids. Losses at the gene ends were 2 bases for V and 4 bases for J; bases not matched to a gene: 6. CDR1 MNHNY and CDR2 SVGAGI come from the germline V gene (reference sequence). Written as DNA, the CDR3 is TGTGCCAGCAGTTACATATCGGACAGGGGTTACGAGCAGTACTTC. As protein: CASSYISDRGYEQYF.

The chain uses TRBV29-1 and TRBJ2-2; no firm D call. CDR3 length: 13 residues. Looked up from germline, CDR1 is SQVTM and CDR2 is ANQGSEA. V gave up 4 bases and J gave up 5 bases, with 11 bases separating them. DNA for the CDR3: TGCAGCGTTGCACTCCCGGGTACCGGGGAGCTGTTTTTT. As protein: CSVALPGTGELFF.

The V call is TRBV10-3, the J call TRBJ2-2; D gene ambiguous. The CDR3 runs 11 residues. Trimming shortened V by 5 bases and J by 7 bases, and 5 bases separated the two germline ends. CDR1 and CDR2 from the germline V gene are ENHRY and SYGVKD. In nucleotides, the CDR3 is TGTGCCATCAGTTTCCTCGGGGAGCTGTTTTTT. It codes for CAISFLGELFF.

The chain recombines TRBV5-5 with TRBJ2-7; D unresolved. Between the trimmed V and J ends, which lost 3 bases and 0 bases, there was a span of 4 bases. CDR3 length: 12 amino acids. Per germline, CDR1 SGHKS and CDR2 YYEKEE (reference sequence). DNA for the CDR3: TGTGCCAGCAGCTCGATCTCCTACGAGCAGTACTTC. It specifies CASSSISYEQYF.

The rearrangement joins TRBV27 to TRBJ1-1, with D maybe TRBD1 (6 bases). Per germline, CDR1 MNHEY and CDR2 SMNVEV (reference sequence). The V gene lost 0 bases and the J gene lost 11 bases, with 13 bases spanning the gap. This CDR3 has 13 residues. The CDR3 DNA reads as TGTGCCAGCAGTTTATCGATCGGGGGGCGGGCTTTCTTT. This encodes CASSLSIGGRAFF.

Of note for this clone: This CDR3 is also generated by other DNA sequences in the sample. The chain has TRBV9 and TRBJ1-4, with a weak D call TRBD1 (5 bases). V dropped 0 bases and J dropped 6 bases, with 9 bases sitting between them. CDR1 and CDR2 (germline): SGDLS, YYNGEE. The CDR3 totals 14 residues. The CDR3 reads CASSVGQGDEKLFF. The CDR3, as DNA: TGTGCCAGCAGCGTAGGGCAGGGTGATGAAAAACTGTTTTTT.

This rearrangement joins TRBV6-1 to TRBJ2-1; the match to TRBD2 covers 7 bases. Looked up from germline, CDR1 is MNHNS and CDR2 is SASEGT. V was clipped by 3 bases and J by 9 bases; unmatched bases: 8. The CDR3 runs to 14 residues. The CDR3 coding sequence is TGTGCCAGCAGTGACGGACTAGAAAGGGGTGAGCAGTTCTTC. Translating it yields CASSDGLERGEQFF.